What follows are 9 T cell receptor beta chains derived from one specimen sequenced in a study of shared clonotypes between healthy human individuals. Generated by immunoSEQ multiplex PCR, the TCRdb table keeps only in-frame clones and is missing some. This table has more than 450,000 clones, less than 85% appearing once. The sequenced sample was PBMCs. Receptor source: a middle-aged woman in good health. Some clones in this sample may be carry-over from other donors' samples.

V gene TRBV4-3 combines with J gene TRBJ2-5; D remains ambiguous. The length of the CDR3 is 15 residues. Germline CDR1 LGHNA, CDR2 YSLEER. The germline V and J ends were trimmed by 0 bases and 2 bases, with 10 bases remaining between them. In nucleotides, the CDR3 is TGCGCCAGCAGCCAAGAAATGTGGGAACAAGAGACCCAGTACTTC. This encodes CASSQEMWEQETQYF.

V gene TRBV4-1 combines with J gene TRBJ2-1; D unresolved. Germline V gives CDR1 MGHRA, CDR2 YSYEKL. The CDR3 covers 16 residues. Trimming took off 1 base at V and 1 base at J, with 11 bases between the two ends. The CDR3 spells CASSQAWSDSYNEQFF. CDR3 DNA sequence: TGCGCCAGCAGCCAAGCTTGGTCGGATTCCTACAATGAGCAGTTCTTC.

This clone was detected a few times. The J gene is TRBJ2-5, the V gene TRBV27, with TRBD1 matching over 9 bases. This CDR3 contains 14 residues. J lost 5 bases, V lost 5 bases, and 6 bases had no gene match. Germline V gives CDR1 MNHEY, CDR2 SMNVEV (reference sequence). As DNA, the CDR3 is TGTGCCAGCAGTGGACAGGGGCGGGTGGAGACCCAGTACTTC. It is translated as CASSGQGRVETQYF.

The chain joins TRBV11-2 to TRBJ2-1, with 12 bases matching TRBD2. Germline trimming cut 6 bases from V and 7 bases from J; bases unmatched to any gene: 7. The V gene's germline CDR1 is SGHAT and CDR2 FQNNGV. This CDR3 spans 15 amino acids. CDR3 sequence: CASSSLAGGWNEQFF. The CDR3 DNA follows: TGTGCCAGCAGTTCCCTAGCGGGAGGGTGGAATGAGCAGTTCTTC.

This clone was observed a handful of times. The junction departs from the called germline gene at one end, perhaps through a read error. The J gene is TRBJ1-1, the V gene TRBV30; 7 bases are a match to TRBD1. Germline V gene lookup returns CDR1 GTSNPN and CDR2 SVGIG (reference sequence). The CDR3 has 12 residues. The CDR3 coding sequence is TGTGCCGGGAGGGACAGCTACACTGAAGCTTTCTTT. It is translated as CAGRDSYTEAFF. Full variable domain (outside the CDR3, taken from reference TRBV30 and TRBJ1-1): SQTIHQWPATLVQPVGSPLSLECTVEGTSNPNLYWYRQAAGRGLQLLFYSVGIGQISSEVPQNLSASRPQDRQFILSSKKLLLSDSGFYLCAGRDSYTEAFFGQGTRLTVV.

The rearrangement links TRBV7-8 to TRBJ2-3, with unresolved D. This CDR3 is built from 14 residues. V was cut by 0 bases and J by 6 bases, with 10 bases left in between. The germline V gene has CDR1 SGHVS and CDR2 FQNEAQ. This CDR3 is CASSLAIAWDTQYF. In DNA form, the CDR3 reads TGTGCCAGCAGCTTAGCCATTGCCTGGGATACGCAGTATTTT.

The chain joins TRBV2 to TRBJ1-5; possible D gene TRBD1, 5 bases. This CDR3 region has 13 residues. Germline V lookup: CDR1 SNHLY, CDR2 FYNNEI. Trimming removed 4 bases from V and 7 bases from J, with 11 bases in between. CDR3 nucleotide sequence: TGTGCCAGCAGTGGGGGCCTGATGCAGCCCCAGCATTTT. This codes for CASSGGLMQPQHF.

This clone was counted at least ten times. This sample includes further DNA sequences coding for the same CDR3. J is TRBJ2-1 and V is TRBV19; TRBD2 agrees at 14 bases. In germline, CDR1 is LNHDA, CDR2 SQIVND (reference sequence). The CDR3 runs 16 residues. J was trimmed by 6 bases and V by 7 bases; bases with no gene match: 8. The CDR3 DNA follows: TGTGCCAGTACCACGCCGGGACTAGCGGGGGCCAATGAGCAGTTCTTC. Translating it yields CASTTPGLAGANEQFF.

Only a few counts were recorded for this clone. V is TRBV27 and J is TRBJ2-5; 7 bases map to TRBD2. CDR1 and CDR2 (germline): MNHEY, SMNVEV (reference sequence). The trim removed 6 bases at V and 7 bases at J, leaving 14 bases unmatched. The CDR3 totals 15 residues. CDR3 bases: TGTGCCAGCAGATTGGCCGGGGCTAGCGGACGGACCCAGTACTTC. Translating it yields CASRLAGASGRTQYF.